A selection of T cell receptor beta chains follows, all from one sample in a study of blood T cell repertoires in COVID-19. The assay was immunoSEQ multiplex PCR, and TCRdb's table has in-frame clones only and misses some. Counted here are roughly 55,000 clones, approximately 78% occurring once; the ten biggest clones make up 10% to 15%. The sequenced material came from peripheral blood. The receptors come from a man aged 80 or over with acute or convalescent COVID-19. CDR3s include the opening cysteine and the closing phenylalanine or tryptophan. D genes are given only for firm matches. Clone sizes are given selectively: once, few, many, or a class where the clone is expanded.

>TRBV7-2|NA|TRBJ2-3|NA
CASSPTGTGSSTDTQYF
TGTGCCAGCAGCCCAACCGGGACTGGATCTAGCACAGATACGCAGTATTTT
>TRBV3-1/TRBV3-2|NA|TRBJ1-1|NA
CASSQFHSSNTEAFF
TGTGCCAGCAGCCAATTCCACAGCTCGAACACTGAAGCTTTCTTT
>TRBV2|NA|TRBJ2-5|NA
CASSARPYQETQYF
TGTGCCAGCAGTGCTAGGCCGTACCAAGAGACCCAGTACTTC
>TRBV6-1|NA|TRBJ1-5|NA
CASSEQGNQPQHF
TGTGCCAGCAGTGAACAGGGTAATCAGCCCCAGCATTTT
>TRBV6-5|NA|TRBJ2-6|NA
CASSPSWLRANVLTF
TGTGCCAGCAGCCCCTCGTGGCTCCGGGCCAACGTCCTGACTTTC
>TRBV5-4|NA|TRBJ2-7|NA
CASSSPVTYEQYF
TGTGCCAGCAGCTCACCAGTAACCTACGAGCAGTACTTC
>TRBV27|NA|TRBJ1-2|NA
CASSSQGNYGYTF
TGTGCCAGCAGTTCACAGGGTAACTATGGCTACACCTTC
>TRBV5-8|NA|TRBJ1-2|NA
CASARLSGYTF
TGTGCCAGCGCCAGACTTAGCGGCTACACCTTC
>TRBV7-9|NA|TRBJ2-1|TRBD1
CASSRRQGAKNEQFF
TGTGCCAGCAGCAGACGACAGGGGGCGAAGAATGAGCAGTTCTTC
>TRBV30|NA|TRBJ1-1|NA
CAWSLQVEAFF
TGTGCCTGGAGTCTACAGGTTGAAGCTTTCTTT
>TRBV5-1|NA|TRBJ1-1|NA
CASSVDRRPNTEAFF
TGCGCCAGCAGCGTAGACAGGAGACCTAACACTGAAGCTTTCTTT
>TRBV2|few|TRBJ1-2|NA
CASSGRRGIDGYTF
TGTGCCAGCAGTGGGCGGCGAGGGATTGATGGCTACACCTTC
>TRBV6-5|NA|TRBJ2-1|NA
CASSPDWSSYNEQFF
TGTGCCAGCAGTCCAGACTGGAGCTCCTACAATGAGCAGTTCTTC
>TRBV12-3/TRBV12-4|NA|TRBJ2-7|NA
CASSFGHYEQYF
TGTGCCAGCAGTTTCGGACACTACGAGCAGTACTTC
>TRBV4-1|few|TRBJ2-3|NA
CASSQEDTASTDTQYF
TGCGCCAGCAGCCAAGAGGACACCGCCAGCACAGATACGCAGTATTTT
>TRBV9|NA|TRBJ2-1|TRBD2
CASSVVAGVNNEQFF
TGTGCCAGCAGCGTAGTCGCGGGAGTGAACAATGAGCAGTTCTTC
>TRBV9|NA|TRBJ2-5|TRBD2
CASSDGTSGINQETQYF
TGTGCCAGCAGCGATGGGACTAGCGGGATTAACCAAGAGACCCAGTACTTC
>TRBV4-1|NA|TRBJ1-4|TRBD1
CASSQERGQILF
TGCGCCAGCAGCCAAGAGAGGGGGCAAATACTTTTT
>TRBV6-5|NA|TRBJ1-4|NA
CASSWGGAGTNEKLFF
TGTGCCAGCAGTTGGGGGGGCGCGGGAACTAATGAAAAACTGTTTTTT
>TRBV9|NA|TRBJ1-2|NA
CASSASNGYRDGYTF
TGTGCCAGCAGCGCCTCAAACGGCTACAGGGATGGCTACACCTTC
>TRBV29-1|NA|TRBJ1-1|TRBD1
CSVQGVGTEAFF
TGCAGCGTTCAGGGGGTTGGCACTGAAGCTTTCTTT
>TRBV6-5|NA|TRBJ2-7|TRBD2
CASSLAGRYEQYF
TGTGCCAGCAGTTTAGCGGGACGGTACGAGCAGTACTTC
>TRBV7-6|once|TRBJ2-6|TRBD2
CASSARLAGDPSGANVLTF
TGTGCCAGCAGCGCACGACTAGCGGGGGATCCCTCTGGGGCCAACGTCCTGACTTTC
>TRBV3-1/TRBV3-2|NA|TRBJ1-1|TRBD1
CASSPYTGVEAFF
TGTGCCAGCAGCCCCTACACAGGGGTTGAAGCTTTCTTT
>TRBV10-2|NA|TRBJ1-2|NA
CASRPTGGGYTF
TGCGCCAGCAGGCCCACCGGGGGGGGCTACACCTTC
>TRBV5-1|NA|TRBJ2-5|TRBD2
CASSFGTSGGTETQYF
TGCGCCAGCAGCTTTGGGACTAGCGGGGGGACGGAGACCCAGTACTTC
>TRBV24-1|NA|TRBJ2-1|NA
CATSDSRVFEQFF
TGTGCCACCAGTGATTCTCGAGTGTTTGAGCAGTTCTTC
>TRBV19|NA|TRBJ2-1|TRBD2
CASRPSGGVSEQFF
TGTGCCAGTAGACCTAGCGGGGGGGTGAGTGAGCAGTTCTTC
>TRBV30|NA|TRBJ2-2|NA
CAWDPRGNTGELFF
TGTGCCTGGGATCCAAGAGGGAACACCGGGGAGCTGTTTTTT
>TRBV2|few|TRBJ2-6|TRBD2
CASAGTSGGAGANVLTF
TGTGCCAGCGCGGGGACTAGCGGGGGGGCTGGGGCCAACGTCCTGACTTTC
>TRBV27|NA|TRBJ1-6|NA
CASGPNSYNSPLHF
TGTGCCAGCGGGCCAAACTCCTATAATTCACCCCTCCACTTT
>TRBV7-9|NA|TRBJ2-1|TRBD2
CASSLVSSGSMNEQFF
TGTGCCAGCAGCTTAGTTTCGAGCGGGAGTATGAATGAGCAGTTCTTC